A single sample gave rise to the 5 T cell receptor beta chains below, sequenced in a study of cytotoxic CD8 clonotypes in ibrutinib-treated CLL listed by TCRdb under 2021. The library was prepared using the immunoSEQ multiplex PCR assay. This is the immuneACCESS table as TCRdb keeps it, with only in-frame sequences that have V and J called. A part of the clones is gone; compared with another copy, unresolved V genes explain less than half, and the rest is unexplained. The sample yields roughly 250,000 clones; about three quarters were counted once. The top ten hold 15% of the sample. The sample's time point label is to be understood as: 24 months on ibrutinib. The sample in question was PBMCs, obtained after 24 months of ibrutinib treatment. The receptor source for this set is a human donor with chronic lymphocytic leukemia.

V and J are TRBV27 and TRBJ2-7; D not certain. CDR1 and CDR2 from the germline V gene are MNHEY and SMNVEV (reference sequence). The CDR3 length is 14 residues. Trimming pared 1 base from V and 2 bases from J, leaving 9 bases between. The CDR3 sequence is CASSLFRTTYEQYF. CDR3 DNA: TGTGCCAGCAGTTTATTTCGGACGACCTACGAGCAGTACTTC.

The CDR3 DNA reads TGTGCCAGCAGTCCACATCGGTGGGGGGGCACAGATACGCAGTATTTT. This sequence encodes CASSPHRWGGTDTQYF. The chain carries TRBV27 and TRBJ2-3; D possibly corresponds to TRBD2 (6 bases). From germline, CDR1 is MNHEY and CDR2 SMNVEV (reference sequence). V lost 5 bases and J lost 1, with 16 bases in between. CDR3 length: 16 residues.

In this sample, this clone turned up a few times. V usage is TRBV7-3 and J usage is TRBJ2-1; tentatively, D is TRBD2 (5 bases). CDR1 is SGHTA and CDR2 is FQGTGA in the germline V gene. The V end was cut by 1 base, the J end by 10 bases, with 8 bases between. CDR3 size: 12 residues. CDR3 bases: TGTGCCAGCAGCTTAAATCGAGGGGAGCAGTTCTTC. Its protein is CASSLNRGEQFF.

V gene TRBV19 combines with J gene TRBJ1-5; D is perhaps TRBD1 (6 bases). V dropped 1 base and J dropped 7 bases, with 11 bases sitting between them. Germline CDR1 is LNHDA and CDR2 is SQIVND (reference sequence). The CDR3 sequence is 14 residues long. The CDR3 here is CASSIALGGQPQHF. DNA of the CDR3: TGTGCCAGTAGTATAGCGCTAGGGGGACAGCCCCAGCATTTT.

This chain uses TRBV18 with TRBJ2-2; D might be TRBD1 (5 bases). This CDR3 spans 16 amino acids. Between the trimmed V and J ends, which lost 0 bases and 5 bases, there was a span of 13 bases. Per the germline V gene, CDR1 is KGHSH and CDR2 is LQKENI. CDR3 amino acids: CASSPPNMKGTGELFF. For the CDR3, the DNA is TGTGCCAGCTCACCACCTAACATGAAGGGGACCGGGGAGCTGTTTTTT.